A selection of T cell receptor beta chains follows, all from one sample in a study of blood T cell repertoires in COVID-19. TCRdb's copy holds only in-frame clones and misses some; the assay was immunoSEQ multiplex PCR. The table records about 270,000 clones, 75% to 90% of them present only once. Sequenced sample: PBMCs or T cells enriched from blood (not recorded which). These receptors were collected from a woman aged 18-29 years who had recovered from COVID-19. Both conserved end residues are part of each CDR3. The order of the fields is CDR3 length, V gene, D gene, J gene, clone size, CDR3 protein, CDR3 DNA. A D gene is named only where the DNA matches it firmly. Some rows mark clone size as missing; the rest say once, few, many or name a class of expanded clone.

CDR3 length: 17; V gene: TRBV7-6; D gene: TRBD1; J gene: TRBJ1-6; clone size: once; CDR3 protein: CASSLGLGGPGGSPLHF; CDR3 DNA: TGTGCCAGCAGCTTAGGTTTAGGGGGCCCAGGAGGTTCACCCCTCCACTTT
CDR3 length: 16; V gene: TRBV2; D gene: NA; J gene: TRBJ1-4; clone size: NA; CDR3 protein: CASGFSGSATNEKLFF; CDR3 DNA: TGTGCCAGCGGTTTTTCGGGGTCTGCAACTAATGAAAAACTGTTTTTT
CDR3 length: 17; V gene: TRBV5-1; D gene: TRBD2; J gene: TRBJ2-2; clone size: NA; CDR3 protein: CASRVSNSGGVSGELFF; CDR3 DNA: TGCGCCAGCAGAGTTTCGAATAGCGGGGGTGTATCCGGGGAGCTGTTTTTT
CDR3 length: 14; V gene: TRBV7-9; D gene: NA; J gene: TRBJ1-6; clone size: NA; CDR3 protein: CASSHTASDSPLHF; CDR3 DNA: TGTGCCAGCAGCCACACAGCATCCGATTCACCCCTCCACTTT
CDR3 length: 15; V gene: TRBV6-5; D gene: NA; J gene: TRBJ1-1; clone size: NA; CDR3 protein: CASSFGHRRNTEAFF; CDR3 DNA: TGTGCCAGCAGTTTTGGACACCGCCGGAACACTGAAGCTTTCTTT
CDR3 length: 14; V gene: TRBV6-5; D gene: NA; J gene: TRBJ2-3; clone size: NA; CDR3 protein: CASSYMSSVDTQYF; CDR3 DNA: TGTGCCAGCAGTTACATGTCTAGCGTAGATACGCAGTATTTT
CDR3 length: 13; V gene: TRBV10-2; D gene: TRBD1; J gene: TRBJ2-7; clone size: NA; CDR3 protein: CASSPGQPYEQYF; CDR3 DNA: TGCGCCAGCAGTCCGGGACAGCCCTACGAGCAGTACTTC
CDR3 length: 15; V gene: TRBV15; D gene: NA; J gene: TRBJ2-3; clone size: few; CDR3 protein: CATSRRDWATDTQYF; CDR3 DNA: TGTGCCACCAGCAGACGGGATTGGGCCACAGATACGCAGTATTTT
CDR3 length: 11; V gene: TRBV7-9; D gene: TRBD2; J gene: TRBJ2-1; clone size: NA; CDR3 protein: CASRGGDEQFF; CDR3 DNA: TGTGCCAGCCGGGGGGGCGATGAGCAGTTCTTC
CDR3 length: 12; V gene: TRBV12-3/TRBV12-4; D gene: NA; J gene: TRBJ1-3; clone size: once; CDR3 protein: CASSPAGNTIYF; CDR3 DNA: TGTGCCAGCAGCCCTGCTGGAAACACCATATATTTT
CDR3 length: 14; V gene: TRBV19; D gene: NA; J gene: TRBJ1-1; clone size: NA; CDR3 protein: CASSSGNLDTEAFF; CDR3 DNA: TGTGCCAGTAGTAGTGGCAATCTGGACACTGAAGCTTTCTTT
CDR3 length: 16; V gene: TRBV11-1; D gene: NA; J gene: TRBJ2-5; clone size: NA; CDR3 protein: CASSSRYGGAQETQYF; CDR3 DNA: TGTGCCAGCAGCTCCCGTTATGGGGGGGCCCAAGAGACCCAGTACTTC
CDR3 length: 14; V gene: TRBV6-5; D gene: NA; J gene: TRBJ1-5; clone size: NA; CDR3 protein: CASSYDSSNQPQHF; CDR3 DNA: TGTGCCAGCAGTTATGACAGTAGCAATCAGCCCCAGCATTTT
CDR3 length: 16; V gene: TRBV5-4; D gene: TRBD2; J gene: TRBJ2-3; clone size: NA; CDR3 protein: CASSLAASGRTDTQYF; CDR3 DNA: TGTGCCAGCAGCTTGGCGGCTAGCGGACGCACAGATACGCAGTATTTT
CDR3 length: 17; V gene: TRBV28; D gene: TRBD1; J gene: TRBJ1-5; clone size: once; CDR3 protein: CASRRQTGAWSNQPQHF; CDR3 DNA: TGTGCCAGCAGACGGCAAACAGGGGCCTGGAGCAATCAGCCCCAGCATTTT
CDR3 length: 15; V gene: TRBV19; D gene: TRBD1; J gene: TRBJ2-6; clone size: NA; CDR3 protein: CASSTGGSGANVLTF; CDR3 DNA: TGTGCCAGTAGCACAGGGGGCTCTGGGGCCAACGTCCTGACTTTC
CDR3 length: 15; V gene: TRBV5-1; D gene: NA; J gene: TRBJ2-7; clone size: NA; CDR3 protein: CASSLAGTWYEEQYF; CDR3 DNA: TGCGCCAGCAGCCTGGCCGGGACATGGTACGAAGAGCAGTACTTC
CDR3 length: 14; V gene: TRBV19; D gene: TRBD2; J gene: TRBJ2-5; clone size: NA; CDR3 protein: CASTASGGAETQYF; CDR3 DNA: TGTGCCAGTACAGCCAGCGGGGGGGCGGAGACCCAGTACTTC
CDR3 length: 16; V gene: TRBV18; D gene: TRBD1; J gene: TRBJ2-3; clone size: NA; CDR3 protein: CASSLRTGGGTDTQYF; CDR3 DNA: TGTGCCAGCTCATTACGGACAGGGGGCGGCACAGATACGCAGTATTTT
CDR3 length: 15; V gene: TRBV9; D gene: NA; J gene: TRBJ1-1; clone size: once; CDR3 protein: CASSVDSPGDTEAFF; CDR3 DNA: TGTGCCAGCAGCGTAGACTCGCCAGGGGACACTGAAGCTTTCTTT
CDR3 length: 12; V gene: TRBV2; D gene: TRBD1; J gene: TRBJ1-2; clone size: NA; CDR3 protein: CASRQGLDGYTF; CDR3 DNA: TGTGCCAGCAGACAGGGGCTGGATGGCTACACCTTC
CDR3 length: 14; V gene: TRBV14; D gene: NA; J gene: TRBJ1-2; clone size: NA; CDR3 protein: CASSPPGQVRGYTF; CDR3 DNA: TGTGCCAGCAGCCCTCCAGGGCAGGTGCGCGGCTACACCTTC
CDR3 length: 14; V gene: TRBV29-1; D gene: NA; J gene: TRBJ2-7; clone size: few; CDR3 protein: CSASNRESSYEQYF; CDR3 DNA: TGCAGCGCTAGTAACAGGGAAAGCTCCTACGAGCAGTACTTC
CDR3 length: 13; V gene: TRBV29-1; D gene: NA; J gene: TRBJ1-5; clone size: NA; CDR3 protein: CSVVAQPNQPQHF; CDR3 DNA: TGCAGCGTTGTAGCCCAGCCGAATCAGCCCCAGCATTTT
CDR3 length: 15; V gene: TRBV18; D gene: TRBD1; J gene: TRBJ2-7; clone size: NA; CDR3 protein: CASSLLGTGFYEQYF; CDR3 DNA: TGTGCCAGCTCACTTCTGGGGACAGGGTTTTACGAGCAGTACTTC
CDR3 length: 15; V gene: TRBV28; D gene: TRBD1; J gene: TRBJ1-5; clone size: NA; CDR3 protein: CASSLDRVEGQPQHF; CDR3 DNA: TGTGCCAGCAGTCTAGACAGGGTTGAGGGTCAGCCCCAGCATTTT
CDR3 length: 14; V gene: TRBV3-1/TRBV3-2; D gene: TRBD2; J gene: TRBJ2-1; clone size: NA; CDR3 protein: CASSQDARENEQFF; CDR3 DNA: TGTGCCAGCAGCCAAGATGCGCGGGAGAATGAGCAGTTCTTC
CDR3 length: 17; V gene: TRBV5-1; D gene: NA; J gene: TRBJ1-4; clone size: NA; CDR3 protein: CASSLDGRAATNEKLFF; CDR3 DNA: TGCGCCAGCAGCTTGGATGGCAGGGCGGCAACTAATGAAAAACTGTTTTTT
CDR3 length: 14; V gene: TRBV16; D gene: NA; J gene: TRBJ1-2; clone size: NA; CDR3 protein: CASSQGPVNYGYTF; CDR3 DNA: TGTGCCAGCAGCCAAGGTCCAGTAAACTATGGCTACACCTTC
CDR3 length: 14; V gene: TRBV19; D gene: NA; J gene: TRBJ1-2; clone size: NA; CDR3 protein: CASSPPQDIYGYTF; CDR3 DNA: TGTGCCAGTAGTCCACCCCAGGACATCTATGGCTACACCTTC
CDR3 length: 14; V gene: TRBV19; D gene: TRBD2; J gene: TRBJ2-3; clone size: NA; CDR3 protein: CASSPGTNTDTQYF; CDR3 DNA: TGTGCCAGTAGTCCCGGGACTAACACAGATACGCAGTATTTT
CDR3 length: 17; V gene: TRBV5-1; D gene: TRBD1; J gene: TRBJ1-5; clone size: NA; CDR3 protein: CASSHRGRGYSNQPQHF; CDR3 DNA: TGCGCCAGCAGCCACAGGGGGCGCGGATATAGCAATCAGCCCCAGCATTTT
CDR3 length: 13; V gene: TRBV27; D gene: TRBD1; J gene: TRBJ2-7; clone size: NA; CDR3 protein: CASRPTGLHEQYF; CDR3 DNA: TGTGCCAGCAGACCGACAGGGCTGCACGAGCAGTACTTC
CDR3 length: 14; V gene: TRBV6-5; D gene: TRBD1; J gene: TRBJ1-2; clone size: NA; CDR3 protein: CASNLRGQGDGYTF; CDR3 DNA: TGTGCCAGTAATTTAAGGGGGCAGGGGGATGGCTACACCTTC
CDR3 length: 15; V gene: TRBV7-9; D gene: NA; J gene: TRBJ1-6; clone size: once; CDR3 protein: CASSLAGGVGSPLHF; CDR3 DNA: TGTGCCAGCAGCCTTGCCGGGGGTGTGGGATCACCCCTCCACTTT
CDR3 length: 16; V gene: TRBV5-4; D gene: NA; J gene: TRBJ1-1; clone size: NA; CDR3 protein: CASSPSGDPRATEAFF; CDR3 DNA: TGTGCCAGCAGCCCGTCGGGGGACCCCCGGGCAACTGAAGCTTTCTTT
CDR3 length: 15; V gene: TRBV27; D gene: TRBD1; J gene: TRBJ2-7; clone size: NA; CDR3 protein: CASSPYRTGAYEQYF; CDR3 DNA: TGTGCCAGCAGTCCATACCGGACAGGGGCATACGAGCAGTACTTC
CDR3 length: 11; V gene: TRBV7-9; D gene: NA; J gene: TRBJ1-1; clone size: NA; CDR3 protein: CASSSWSPAFF; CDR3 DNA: TGTGCCAGCAGCAGTTGGAGTCCGGCTTTCTTT
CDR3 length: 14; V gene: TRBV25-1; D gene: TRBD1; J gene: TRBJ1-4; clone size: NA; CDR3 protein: CASSESTGNEKLFF; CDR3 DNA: TGTGCCAGCAGTGAATCGACAGGGAATGAAAAACTGTTTTTT
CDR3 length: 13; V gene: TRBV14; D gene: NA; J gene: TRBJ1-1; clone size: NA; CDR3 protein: CASSQSGDGEAFF; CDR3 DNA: TGTGCCAGCAGCCAATCCGGGGATGGTGAAGCTTTCTTT
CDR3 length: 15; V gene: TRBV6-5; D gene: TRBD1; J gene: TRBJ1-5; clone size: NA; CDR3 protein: CASSYDGQANQPQHF; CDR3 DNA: TGTGCCAGCAGTTACGACGGACAGGCGAATCAGCCCCAGCATTTT
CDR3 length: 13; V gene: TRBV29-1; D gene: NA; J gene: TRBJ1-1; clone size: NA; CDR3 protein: CSAGGQMNTEAFF; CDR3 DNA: TGCAGCGCTGGGGGCCAGATGAACACTGAAGCTTTCTTT
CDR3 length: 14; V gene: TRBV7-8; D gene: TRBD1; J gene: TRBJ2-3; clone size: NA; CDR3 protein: CASSRGQSTDTQYF; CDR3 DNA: TGTGCCAGCAGCCGGGGACAGAGCACAGATACGCAGTATTTT
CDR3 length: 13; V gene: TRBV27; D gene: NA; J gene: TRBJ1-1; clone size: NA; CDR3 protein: CASSWALNTEAFF; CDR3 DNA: TGTGCCAGCAGTTGGGCCCTGAACACTGAAGCTTTCTTT
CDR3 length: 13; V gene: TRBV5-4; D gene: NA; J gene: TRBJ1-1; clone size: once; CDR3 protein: CASSVDSNTEAFF; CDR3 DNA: TGTGCCAGCAGCGTGGACTCTAACACTGAAGCTTTCTTT
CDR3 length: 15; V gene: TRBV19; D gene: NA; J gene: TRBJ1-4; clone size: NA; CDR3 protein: CASSGATDFNEKLFF; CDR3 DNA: TGTGCCAGTAGTGGAGCGACGGATTTTAATGAAAAACTGTTTTTT
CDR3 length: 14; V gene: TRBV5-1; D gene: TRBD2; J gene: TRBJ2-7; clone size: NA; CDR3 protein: CASSITSGDYEQYF; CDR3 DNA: TGCGCCAGCAGTATTACTAGCGGGGACTACGAGCAGTACTTC
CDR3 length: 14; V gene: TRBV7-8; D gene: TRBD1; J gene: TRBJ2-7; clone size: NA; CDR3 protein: CASSPITGGVEQYF; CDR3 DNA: TGTGCCAGCAGCCCTATTACAGGGGGAGTCGAGCAGTACTTC
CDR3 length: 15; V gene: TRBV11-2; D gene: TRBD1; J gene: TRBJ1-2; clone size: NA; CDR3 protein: CASSLPRGGADGYTF; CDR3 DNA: TGTGCCAGCAGCTTACCTAGAGGGGGCGCGGATGGCTACACCTTC
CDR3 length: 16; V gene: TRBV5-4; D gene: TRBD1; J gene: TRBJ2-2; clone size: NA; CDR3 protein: CASSSGGSANTGELFF; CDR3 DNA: TGTGCCAGCAGCTCAGGGGGCTCGGCGAACACCGGGGAGCTGTTTTTT
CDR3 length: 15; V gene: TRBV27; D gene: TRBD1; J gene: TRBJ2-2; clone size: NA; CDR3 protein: CASNFQTGHAGELFF; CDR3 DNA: TGTGCCAGCAATTTCCAGACAGGGCACGCCGGGGAGCTGTTTTTT
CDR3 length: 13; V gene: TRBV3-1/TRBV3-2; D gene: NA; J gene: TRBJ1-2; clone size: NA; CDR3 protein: CASTKGKGYGYTF; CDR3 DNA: TGTGCCAGCACAAAGGGGAAGGGGTATGGCTACACCTTC
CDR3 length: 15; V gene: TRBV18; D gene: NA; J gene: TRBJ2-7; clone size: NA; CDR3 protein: CASSPLGGTLYEQYF; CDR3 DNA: TGTGCCAGCTCACCCCTGGGGGGGACACTTTACGAGCAGTACTTC
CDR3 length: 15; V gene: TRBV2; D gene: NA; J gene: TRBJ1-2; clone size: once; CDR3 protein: CASSEESGLNYGYTF; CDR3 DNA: TGTGCCAGCAGTGAAGAGTCAGGGCTTAACTATGGCTACACCTTC
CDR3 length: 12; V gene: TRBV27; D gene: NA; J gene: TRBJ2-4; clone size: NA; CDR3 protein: CASWRAKNIQYF; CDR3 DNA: TGTGCCAGTTGGAGAGCCAAAAACATTCAGTACTTC